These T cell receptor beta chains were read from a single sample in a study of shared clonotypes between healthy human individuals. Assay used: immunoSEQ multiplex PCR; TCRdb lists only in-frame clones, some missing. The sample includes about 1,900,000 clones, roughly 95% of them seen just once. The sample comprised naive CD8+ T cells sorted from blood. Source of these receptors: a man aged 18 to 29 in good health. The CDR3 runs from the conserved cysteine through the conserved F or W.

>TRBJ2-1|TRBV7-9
CASSLAYSLRRDEQFF
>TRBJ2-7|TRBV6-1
CASSYYRVDEQYF
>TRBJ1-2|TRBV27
CASSFSGNYGYTF
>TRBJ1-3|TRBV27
CASSYSSGNTIYF
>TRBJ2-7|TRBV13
CASSHRGKNEQYF
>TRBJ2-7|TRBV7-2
CASSLLGGYEQYF
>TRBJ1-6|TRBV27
CASSLTREASYNSPLHF
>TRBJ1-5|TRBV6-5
CAAGRDRDQPQHF
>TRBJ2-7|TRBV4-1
CASSQFASVNYEQYF
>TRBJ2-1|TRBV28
CASSILAGLYNEQFF
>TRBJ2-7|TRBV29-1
CSVVGGRSTTYEQYF
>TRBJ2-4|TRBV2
CASSDPRGHGDIQYF
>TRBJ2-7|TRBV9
CASSVGGLRLF
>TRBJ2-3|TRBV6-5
CASSYTGYGTDTQYF
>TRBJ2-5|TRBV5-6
CASSFDRVQETQYF
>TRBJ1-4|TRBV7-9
CASSFGMTNEKLFF
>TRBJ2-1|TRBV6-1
CASSVDRDNEQFF
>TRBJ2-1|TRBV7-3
CASSMLAGSYNEQFF
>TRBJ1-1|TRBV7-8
CASSSNRRYTEAFF
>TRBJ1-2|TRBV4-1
CASSQDVGDPNYGYTF
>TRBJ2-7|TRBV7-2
CASSFPTQGLYTYEQYF
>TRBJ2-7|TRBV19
CASSIEGQGMGEQYF
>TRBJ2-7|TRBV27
CASSLAGTAYEQYF
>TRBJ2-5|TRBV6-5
CASSPGVFRSETQYF
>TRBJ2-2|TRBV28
CASSEGQRGTTGELFF
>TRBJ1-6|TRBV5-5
CASSLEGNTLAPLHF
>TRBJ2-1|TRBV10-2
CASSESTGVENEQFF
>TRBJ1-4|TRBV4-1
CASSREGGRDEKLFF
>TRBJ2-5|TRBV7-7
CASSSGLAPEGTQYF
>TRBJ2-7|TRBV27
CASSLGTGDAYEQYF
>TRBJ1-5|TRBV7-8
CASSLAGTKYSNQPQHF
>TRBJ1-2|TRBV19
CASSASHGYTF
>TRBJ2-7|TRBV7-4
CASSLGGHGYYEQYF
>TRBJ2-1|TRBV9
CASNSPGQGALDEQFF
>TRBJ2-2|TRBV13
CASSLGRGALGELFF
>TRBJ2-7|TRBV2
CASSERLAHEQYF
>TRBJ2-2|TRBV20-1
CSAWTAGELFF